The T cell receptor (beta chain) under discussion was sequenced for a study of blood T cell repertoires in COVID-19. Background on the study: Spain, Italy and the United States supplied samples that represented acute and convalescent COVID-19. PBMCs, B-cell-depleted T cells, or T cells provided the cDNA or gDNA that made up the material.

In the original workflow: Nucleated cell number was recorded as an estimate derived from reference gene primer amplification. Data came from immunoSEQ multiplex PCR; TCRdb stores just in-frame clones and leaves some out. V, J and clone size are taken as reported in that table, and D and trimming were inferred from the DNA itself. The table records roughly 120,000 clones, more than 90% of them present only once. Sequenced material: peripheral blood. This receptor was identified in a man aged 50 to 59 with active COVID-19.

The CDR3 is CASSLGGPLRAGQPQHF. Here the CDR3 DNA reads TGTGCCAGCAGCTTAGGGGGGCCCCTTAGGGCCGGTCAGCCCCAGCATTTT. The chain employs TRBV11-2 and TRBJ1-5, with D possibly matching TRBD1 (6 bases). The CDR3 covers 17 residues. Deletions cut 1 base from V and 6 bases from J, with 19 bases between. Germline CDR1 reads SGHAT; CDR2 reads FQNNGV.